This TCR beta chain is from a study of blood T cells in healthy people across ages. Extractions gave at least 6 micrograms of total RNA per sample. Study conclusions and caveats: Across the age range, TCR beta diversity per million T cells fell in a roughly linear way.

A second PCR, run for about 6 to 11 cycles, used a sample-barcoded 5' primer plus a J-beta primer mix. Researchers report that each sample yielded at least 3 million CDR3-containing paired-end reads. TCRdb fed the 5' RACE reads into MiXCR, producing one record per CDR3 protein. The table lists around 700,000 distinct CDR3 sequences, more than 20% of them singletons, with just under 9.5% in the top ten. The CDR3 covers 13 residues. Trimming took 3 bases from V and 5 from J, leaving 10 bases between them. Germline CDR1 MNHEY, CDR2 SVGAGI. This clonotype turned up a few times. Its antigen is unknown. The sample also formed part of further work on T cells of mothers and their children. That source notes: Three healthy Caucasian mothers served as donors, and their six children did as well.

The chain carries TRBV6-5 and TRBJ1-1, with D hard to call. Sequenced sample: blood. The clonotype comes from a boy aged 5 to 17 in good health. DNA of the CDR3: TGTGCCAGCAGTTATCGGGTCAGAACTGAAGCTTTCTTT. Protein: CASSYRVRTEAFF.